The 10 T cell receptor beta chains listed next were all sequenced from one sample in a study of blood T cell repertoires in COVID-19. TCRdb keeps only in-frame clones here, not all; method: immunoSEQ multiplex PCR. The sample includes around 220,000 clones, around 81% of them seen just once. Sequencing was done on a sample of PBMCs or T cells enriched from blood (not recorded which). Receptors originate from a middle-aged woman with acute COVID-19.

For the CDR3, the DNA is TGTGCCAGCAGAATTAACCTCGGCTCCTACAATGAGCAGTTCTTC. It codes for CASRINLGSYNEQFF. This chain uses TRBV27 with TRBJ2-1; D uncertain. CDR1 is MNHEY, CDR2 SMNVEV, per germline (reference sequence). Trimming pared 6 bases from V and 0 bases from J, leaving 12 bases between. The CDR3 totals 15 residues.

The chain couples TRBV5-5 to TRBJ1-5; 7 bases align to TRBD1. The trim removed 4 bases at V and 1 base at J, leaving 11 bases unmatched. Germline V CDR1 and CDR2: SGHKS, YYEKEE (reference sequence). This CDR3 spans 17 amino acids. The CDR3 sequence is CASSRSPGTESNQPQHF. The CDR3, as DNA: TGTGCCAGCAGCCGATCACCCGGGACAGAAAGCAATCAGCCCCAGCATTTT.

The chain joins TRBV5-4 to TRBJ2-2, with 9 bases fitting TRBD2. CDR3 length: 15 amino acids. The germline CDR1 and CDR2 sequences are SGHNT and YYREEE (reference sequence). With 2 bases clipped from V and 6 bases from J, the junction kept 5 bases outside the gene matches. In DNA, the CDR3 is TGTGCCAGCAGCTTCTTAGCGGGGGAGGCCGGGGAGCTGTTTTTT. This encodes CASSFLAGEAGELFF.

V usage is TRBV7-9 and J usage is TRBJ1-1; D unclear. The length of the CDR3 is 14 residues. The V end lost 5 bases, the J end lost 0 bases, and 10 bases lay between the germline ends. Germline V gives CDR1 SEHNR, CDR2 FQNEAQ (reference sequence). The CDR3 spells CASSHRVLNTEAFF. In DNA, the CDR3 is TGTGCCAGCAGCCACCGGGTTCTGAACACTGAAGCTTTCTTT.

This chain links TRBV10-3 with TRBJ1-5; 8 bases are a match to TRBD1. The V gene end was trimmed by 0 bases and the J gene end by 7 bases; junction bases not matched to a gene: 5. CDR1 and CDR2 from the germline V gene are ENHRY and SYGVKD. CDR3 length equals 15 residues. The CDR3 DNA reads TGTGCCATCAGTGAGTCGGGCAGGGGGCTCCAGCCCCAGCATTTT. It translates to CAISESGRGLQPQHF.

The chain has TRBV7-9 and TRBJ1-3; D uncertain. This CDR3 is 12 amino acids long. Germline V CDR1 and CDR2: SEHNR, FQNEAQ (reference sequence). Trimming left V 6 bases short and J 4 bases short, with 7 bases between. This CDR3 reads CASRFQGNTIYF. CDR3 nucleotides: TGTGCCAGCAGGTTTCAAGGAAACACCATATATTTT.

The chain carries TRBV7-3 and TRBJ2-3, with 9 bases that match TRBD1. The trim removed 4 bases at V and 4 bases at J, leaving 9 bases unmatched. CDR1 SGHTA and CDR2 FQGTGA come from the germline V gene. The CDR3 loop spans 16 amino acids. For the CDR3, the DNA is TGTGCCAGCAGCTCAACCGGGACAGGGTTATCAGATACGCAGTATTTT. Translation gives CASSSTGTGLSDTQYF.

The chain combines TRBV11-2 with TRBJ1-3; no clear D. CDR1 and CDR2 (germline): SGHAT, FQNNGV. V dropped 5 bases and J dropped 6 bases, with 11 bases sitting between them. CDR3 length: 13 amino acids. CDR3 in DNA: TGTGCCAGCAGCCCCATCCGGGAAAACACCATATATTTT. It specifies CASSPIRENTIYF. Combining the CDR3 with reference TRBV11-2 and TRBJ1-3 gives the whole variable domain EAGVAQSPRYKIIEKRQSVAFWCNPISGHATLYWYQQILGQGPKLLIQFQNNGVVDDSQLPKDRFSAERLKGVDSTLKIQPAKLEDSAVYLCASSPIRENTIYFGEGSWLTVV.

V usage is TRBV2 and J usage is TRBJ2-2; tentatively, D is TRBD1 (6 bases). Germline V gene data show CDR1 as SNHLY and CDR2 as FYNNEI. This CDR3 contains 12 residues. With 4 bases removed from V and 6 bases from J, the gap between germline ends came to 6 bases. For the CDR3, the DNA is TGTGCCAGCAGTGGGGGGCCCGGGGAGCTGTTTTTT. Translated, it gives CASSGGPGELFF.

In its sample, this clone was seen a few times. The rearrangement uses TRBV12-3 or TRBV12-4 and TRBJ1-2, with 9 bases identical to TRBD1. CDR3 length: 12 residues. Trimming removed 10 bases from V and 6 bases from J; junction bases left unmatched: 6. The CDR3 DNA is TGTGCCACAACGGACAGGGGACATGGCTACACCTTC. Its translation is CATTDRGHGYTF.